This T cell receptor (beta chain) stems from a study of T cell responses to AZD1222 COVID-19 vaccine. Study conclusions and caveats: There were repertoire samples only from the period after the peak T cell response. Mostly white British, mostly female donors; authors suggested clonal diversity may be underestimated.

The germline CDR1 and CDR2 sequences are LGHNA and YNFKEQ. Deletions cut 1 base from V and 0 bases from J, with 9 bases between. This CDR3 is 15 amino acids long. As for this clone: Its specificity is unknown.

Profiling relied on immunoSEQ multiplex PCR, and the TCRdb table lists in-frame clones only, not all of them. The table includes about 150,000 clones, about nine tenths detected once. The J gene is TRBJ2-5, the V gene TRBV4-2, with no clear D. The material was peripheral blood, obtained 28 days after the second AZD1222 dose. The receptor was isolated from an adult who received the AZD1222 COVID-19 vaccine. CDR3 nucleotides: TGTGCCAGCAGCCAAGCATGGGCAGACCAAGAGACCCAGTACTTC. This gives the protein CASSQAWADQETQYF.